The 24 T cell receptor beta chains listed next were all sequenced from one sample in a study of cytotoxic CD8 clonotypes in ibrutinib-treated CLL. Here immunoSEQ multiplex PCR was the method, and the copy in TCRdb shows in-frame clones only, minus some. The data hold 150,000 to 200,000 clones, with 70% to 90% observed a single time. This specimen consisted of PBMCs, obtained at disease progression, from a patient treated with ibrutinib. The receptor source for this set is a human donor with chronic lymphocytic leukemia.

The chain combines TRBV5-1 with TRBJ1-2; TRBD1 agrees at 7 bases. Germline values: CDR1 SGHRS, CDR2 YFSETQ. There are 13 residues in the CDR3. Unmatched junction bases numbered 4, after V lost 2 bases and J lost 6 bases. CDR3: CASSLGDRDGYTF. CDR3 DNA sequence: TGCGCCAGCAGCTTAGGCGACAGGGATGGCTACACCTTC. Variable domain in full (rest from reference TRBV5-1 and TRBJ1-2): KAGVTQTPRYLIKTRGQQVTLSCSPISGHRSVSWYQQTPGQGLQFLFEYFSETQRNKGNFPGRFSGRQFSNSRSEMNVSTLELGDSALYLCASSLGDRDGYTFGSGTRLTVV.

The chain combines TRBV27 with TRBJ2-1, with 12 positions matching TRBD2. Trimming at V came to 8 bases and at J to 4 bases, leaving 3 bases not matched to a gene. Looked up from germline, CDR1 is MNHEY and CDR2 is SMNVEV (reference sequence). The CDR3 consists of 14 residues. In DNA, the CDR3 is TGTGCCAGCGGAGGACTAGCGGGATACAATGAGCAGTTCTTC. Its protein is CASGGLAGYNEQFF.

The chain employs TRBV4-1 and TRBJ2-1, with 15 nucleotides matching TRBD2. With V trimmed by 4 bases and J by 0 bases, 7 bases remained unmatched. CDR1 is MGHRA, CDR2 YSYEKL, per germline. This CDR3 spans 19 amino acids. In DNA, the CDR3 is TGCGCCAGCAGCCCCCCGGGACTAGCGGGAGGTTTCTCCTACAATGAGCAGTTCTTC. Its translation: CASSPPGLAGGFSYNEQFF.

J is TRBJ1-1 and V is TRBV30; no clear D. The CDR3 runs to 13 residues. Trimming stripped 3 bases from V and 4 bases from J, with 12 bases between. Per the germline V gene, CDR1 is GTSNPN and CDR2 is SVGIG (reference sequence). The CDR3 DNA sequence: TGTGCCTGGAGCTCGAGGAGTACCACTGAAGCTTTCTTT. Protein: CAWSSRSTTEAFF.

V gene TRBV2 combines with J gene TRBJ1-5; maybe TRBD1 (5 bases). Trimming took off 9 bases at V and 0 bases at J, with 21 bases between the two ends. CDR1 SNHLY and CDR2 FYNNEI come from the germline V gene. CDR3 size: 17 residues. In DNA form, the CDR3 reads TGTGCCAGTGGGGAGGGACGGGCCGGCTATAGCAATCAGCCCCAGCATTTT. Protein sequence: CASGEGRAGYSNQPQHF.

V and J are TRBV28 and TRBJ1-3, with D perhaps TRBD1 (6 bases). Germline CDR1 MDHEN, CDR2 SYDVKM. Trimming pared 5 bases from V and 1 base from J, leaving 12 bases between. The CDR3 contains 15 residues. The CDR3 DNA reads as TGTGCCAGCAGTCCTTCCCAGGGGTCTGGAAACACCATATATTTT. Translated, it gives CASSPSQGSGNTIYF.

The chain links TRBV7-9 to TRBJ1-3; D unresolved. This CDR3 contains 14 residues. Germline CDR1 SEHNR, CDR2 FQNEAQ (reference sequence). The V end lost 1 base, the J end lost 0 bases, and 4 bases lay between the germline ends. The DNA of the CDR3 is TGTGCCAGCAGCTTAGGGTTCTCTGGAAACACCATATATTTT. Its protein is CASSLGFSGNTIYF.

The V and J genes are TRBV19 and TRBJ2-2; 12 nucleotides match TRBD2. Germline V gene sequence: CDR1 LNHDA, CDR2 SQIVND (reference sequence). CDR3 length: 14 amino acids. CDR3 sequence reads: CTSGRSGNTGELFF. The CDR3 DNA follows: TGTACTAGCGGGAGGAGTGGGAACACCGGGGAGCTGTTTTTT. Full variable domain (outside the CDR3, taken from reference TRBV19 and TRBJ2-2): DGGITQSPKYLFRKEGQNVTLSCEQNLNHDAMYWYRQDPGQGLRLIYYSQIVNDFQKGDIAEGYSVSREKKESFPLTVTSAQKNPTAFYLCTSGRSGNTGELFFGEGSRLTVL.

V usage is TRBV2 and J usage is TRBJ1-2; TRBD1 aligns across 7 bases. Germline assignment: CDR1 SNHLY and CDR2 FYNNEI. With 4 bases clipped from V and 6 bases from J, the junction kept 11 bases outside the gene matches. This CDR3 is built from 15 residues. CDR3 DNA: TGTGCCAGCAGTGGGCCCAAGGAGACAGGGAATGGCTACACCTTC. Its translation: CASSGPKETGNGYTF.

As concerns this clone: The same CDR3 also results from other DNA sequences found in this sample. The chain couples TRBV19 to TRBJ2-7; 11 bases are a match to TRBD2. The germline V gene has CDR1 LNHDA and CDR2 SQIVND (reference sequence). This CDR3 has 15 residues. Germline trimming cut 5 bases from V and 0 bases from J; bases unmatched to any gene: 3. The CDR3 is CASSRTSGSSYEQYF. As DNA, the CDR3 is TGTGCCAGTAGTCGAACTAGCGGGAGCTCCTACGAGCAGTACTTC.

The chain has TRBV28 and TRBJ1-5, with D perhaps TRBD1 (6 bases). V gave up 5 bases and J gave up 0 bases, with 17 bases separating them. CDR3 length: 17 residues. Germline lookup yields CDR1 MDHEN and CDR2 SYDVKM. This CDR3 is CASSPSGTHYSNQPQHF. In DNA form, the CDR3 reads TGTGCCAGCAGTCCATCCGGGACACACTATAGCAATCAGCCCCAGCATTTT.

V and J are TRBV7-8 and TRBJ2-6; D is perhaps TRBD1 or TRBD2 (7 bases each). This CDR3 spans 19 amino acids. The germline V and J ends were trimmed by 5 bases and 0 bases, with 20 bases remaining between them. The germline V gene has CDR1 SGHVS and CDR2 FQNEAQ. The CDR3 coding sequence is TGTGCCAGCAGCCTTCGGTCGGGGGGACAGAGCTCTGGGGCCAACGTCCTGACTTTC. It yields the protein CASSLRSGGQSSGANVLTF. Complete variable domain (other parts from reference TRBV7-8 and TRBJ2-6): GAGVSQSPRYKVAKRGQDVALRCDPISGHVSLFWYQQALGQGPEFLTYFQNEAQLDKSGLPSDRFFAERPEGSVSTLKIQRTQQEDSAVYLCASSLRSGGQSSGANVLTFGAGSRLTVL.

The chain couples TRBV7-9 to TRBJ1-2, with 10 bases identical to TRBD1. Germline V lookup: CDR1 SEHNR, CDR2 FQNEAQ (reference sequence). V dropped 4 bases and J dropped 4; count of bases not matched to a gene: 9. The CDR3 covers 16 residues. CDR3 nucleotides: TGTGCCAGCAGCTCCCTAGCGACAGGGGGCCCCTATGGCTACACCTTC. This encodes CASSSLATGGPYGYTF.

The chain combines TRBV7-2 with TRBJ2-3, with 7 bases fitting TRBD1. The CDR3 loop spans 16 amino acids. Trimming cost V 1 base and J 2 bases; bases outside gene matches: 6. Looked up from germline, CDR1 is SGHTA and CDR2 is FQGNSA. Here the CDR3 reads CASSLEPGQFTDTQYF. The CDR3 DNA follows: TGTGCCAGCAGCTTAGAACCGGGACAGTTCACAGATACGCAGTATTTT.

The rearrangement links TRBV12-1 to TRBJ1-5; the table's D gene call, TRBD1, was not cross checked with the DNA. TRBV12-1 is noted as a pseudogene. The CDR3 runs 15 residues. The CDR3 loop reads CASSFAMSGDQPQHF. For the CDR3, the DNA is TGTGCCAGCAGCTTTGCGATGTCAGGGGATCAGCCCCAGCATTTT.

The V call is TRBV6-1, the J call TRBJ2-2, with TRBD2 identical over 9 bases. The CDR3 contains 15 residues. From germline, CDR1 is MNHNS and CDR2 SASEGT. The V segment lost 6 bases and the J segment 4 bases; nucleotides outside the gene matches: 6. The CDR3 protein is CASSAGGRLTGELFF. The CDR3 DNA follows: TGTGCCAGCAGCGCGGGGGGGCGTCTCACCGGGGAGCTGTTTTTT.

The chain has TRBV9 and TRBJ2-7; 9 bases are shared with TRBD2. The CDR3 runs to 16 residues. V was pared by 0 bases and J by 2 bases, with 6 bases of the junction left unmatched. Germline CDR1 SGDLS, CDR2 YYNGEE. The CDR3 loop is CASSVDGSSGTYEQYF. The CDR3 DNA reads TGTGCCAGCAGCGTAGACGGGTCTAGCGGGACCTACGAGCAGTACTTC. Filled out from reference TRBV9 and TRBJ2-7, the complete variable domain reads DSGVTQTPKHLITATGQRVTLRCSPRSGDLSVYWYQQSLDQGLQFLIQYYNGEERAKGNILERFSAQQFPDLHSELNLSSLELGDSALYFCASSVDGSSGTYEQYFGPGTRLTVT.

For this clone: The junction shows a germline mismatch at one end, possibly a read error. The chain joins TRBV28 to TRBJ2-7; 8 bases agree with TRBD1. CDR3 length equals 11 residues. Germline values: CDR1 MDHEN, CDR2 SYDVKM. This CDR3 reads CASSFGDRRAF. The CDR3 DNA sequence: TGTGCCAGCAGTTTCGGGGACAGGAGAGCCTTC. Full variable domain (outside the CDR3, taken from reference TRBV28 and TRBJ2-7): DVKVTQSSRYLVKRTGEKVFLECVQDMDHENMFWYRQDPGLGLRLIYFSYDVKMKEKGDIPEGYSVSREKKERFSLILESASTNQTSMYLCASSFGDRRAFGPGTRLTVT.

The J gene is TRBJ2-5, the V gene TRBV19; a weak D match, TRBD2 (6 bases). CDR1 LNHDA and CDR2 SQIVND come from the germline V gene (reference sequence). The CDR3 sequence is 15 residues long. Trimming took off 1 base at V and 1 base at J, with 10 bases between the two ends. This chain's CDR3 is CASSIGAGRQETQYF. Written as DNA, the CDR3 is TGTGCCAGTAGTATAGGGGCGGGGCGCCAAGAGACCCAGTACTTC.

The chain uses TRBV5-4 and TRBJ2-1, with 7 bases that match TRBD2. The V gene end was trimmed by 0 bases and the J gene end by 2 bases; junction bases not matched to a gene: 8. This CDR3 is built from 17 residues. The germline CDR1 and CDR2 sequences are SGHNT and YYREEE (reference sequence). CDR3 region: CASSLGGLSPTYNEQFF. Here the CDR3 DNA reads TGTGCCAGCAGCTTGGGGGGACTAAGTCCAACCTACAATGAGCAGTTCTTC.

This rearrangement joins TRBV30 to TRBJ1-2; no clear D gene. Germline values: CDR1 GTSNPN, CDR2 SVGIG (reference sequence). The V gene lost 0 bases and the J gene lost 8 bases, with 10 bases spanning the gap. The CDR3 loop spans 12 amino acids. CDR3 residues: CAWSVGALGYTF. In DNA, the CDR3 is TGTGCCTGGAGTGTCGGTGCACTAGGCTACACCTTC.

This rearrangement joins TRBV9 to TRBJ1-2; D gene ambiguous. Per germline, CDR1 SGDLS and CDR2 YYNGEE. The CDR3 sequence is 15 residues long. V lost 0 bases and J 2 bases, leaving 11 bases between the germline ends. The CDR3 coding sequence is TGTGCCAGCAGCGTAGATGCGGGTAACAACTATGGCTACACCTTC. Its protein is CASSVDAGNNYGYTF.

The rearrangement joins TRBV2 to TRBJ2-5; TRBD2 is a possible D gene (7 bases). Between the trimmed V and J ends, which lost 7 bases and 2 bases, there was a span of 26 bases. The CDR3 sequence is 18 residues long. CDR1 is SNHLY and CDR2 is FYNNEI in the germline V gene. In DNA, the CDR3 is TGTGCCAGCATGGAATTAGGCGGGGGCGGCGGGTCACAAGAGACCCAGTACTTC. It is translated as CASMELGGGGGSQETQYF.

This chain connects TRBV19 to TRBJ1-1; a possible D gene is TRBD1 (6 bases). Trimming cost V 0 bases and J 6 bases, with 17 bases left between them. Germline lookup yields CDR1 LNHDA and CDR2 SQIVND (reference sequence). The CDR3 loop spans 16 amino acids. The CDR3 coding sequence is TGTGCCAGTAGTATAGAAGTAGGGACACCCCGCCCTGAAGCTTTCTTT. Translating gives CASSIEVGTPRPEAFF.